The 25 T cell receptor beta chains below all came from one sample that was sequenced in a study of breast tumors, draining lymph nodes, adjacent tissues. TCRdb reprocessed the multiplex PCR reads with MiXCR, giving one entry per CDR3 protein. In the table there are approximately 230,000 distinct CDR3 sequences, less than 35% of which are singletons. Samples came from axillary lymph nodes draining the breast cancer. Sequences were obtained from axillary lymph node tissue. These receptors were collected from a female donor with breast cancer. Some clones in this sample may be carry-over from other donors' samples.

This clonotype was counted ten times or more. This sequence joins TRBV19 and TRBJ1-2, with 7 positions matching TRBD1. The J segment lost 4 bases and the V segment lost 5 bases, leaving 10 bases of the junction unmatched. Per the germline V gene, CDR1 is LNHDA and CDR2 is SQIVND (reference sequence). The CDR3 is 15 residues long. CDR3 region: CASSPRDSTIYGYTF. Here the CDR3 DNA reads TGTGCCAGTAGTCCCCGGGACAGCACTATCTATGGCTACACCTTC.

This clonotype was found many times. V gene TRBV20-1 combines with J gene TRBJ2-3, with 13 positions matching TRBD2. The CDR3 has 15 amino acids. J gave up 5 bases and V 3 bases, and 5 bases lay outside the gene matches. CDR1 and CDR2 from the germline V gene are DFQATT and SNEGSKA (reference sequence). CDR3 bases: TGCAGTGCTAGCGGGACTAGCGGGAATGTAGATACGCAGTATTTT. Translated, it gives CSASGTSGNVDTQYF.

A note on this clonotype: Given a much more abundant clone one base away, this may be a read error. The gene calls are TRBV24-1 and TRBJ2-5; no definite D call. The CDR3 spans 13 residues. V lost 2 bases to trimming and J lost 10 bases, with 13 bases between them. The V gene's germline CDR1 is KGHDR and CDR2 SFDVKD. The chain's CDR3 is CATSDSSPEVQYF. The CDR3 nucleotides read TGTGCCACCAGTGATTCGTCGCCAGAGGTCCAGTACTTC.

This clonotype has a single count. The J gene is TRBJ1-1, the V gene TRBV4-1, with 7 bases lining up with TRBD1. The CDR3 loop spans 14 amino acids. Per the germline V gene, CDR1 is MGHRA and CDR2 is YSYEKL. V shed 3 bases and J 1 base; nucleotides not matched to a gene: 2. CDR3 protein: CASSHGTENTEAFF. The CDR3 bases are TGCGCCAGCAGCCACGGGACAGAGAACACTGAAGCTTTCTTT.

This clonotype was recorded many times. V gene TRBV10-3 combines with J gene TRBJ1-2, with D perhaps matching TRBD1 (6 bases). The CDR3 consists of 13 residues. Germline-derived CDR1 and CDR2 are ENHRY and SYGVKD. V lost 1 base to trimming and J lost 6 bases, with 9 bases between them. CDR3 nucleotides: TGTGCCATCAGTGAGTTACAGGGAGATGGCTACACCTTC. Protein sequence: CAISELQGDGYTF.

Regarding this clonotype: The missing conserved phenylalanine or tryptophan at the end of this CDR3 makes a read error likely. J is TRBJ2-5 and V is TRBV19, with 10 bases fitting TRBD2. This CDR3 region has 16 residues. Germline loops: CDR1 LNHDA, CDR2 SQIVND (reference sequence). Germline trimming cut 3 bases from V and 2 bases from J; bases unmatched to any gene: 6. The CDR3 nucleotides read TGTGCCAGTAGTATGTGGGGGACTAGCGAACAAGAGACCCAGTACTCC. As protein: CASSMWGTSEQETQYS.

This clonotype was seen a few times. The rearrangement joins TRBV3-1 to TRBJ1-2; D is undetermined. This CDR3 region has 15 residues. V lost 3 bases and J lost 8, with 19 bases in between. Germline V lookup: CDR1 LGHDT, CDR2 YNNKEL (reference sequence). For the CDR3, the DNA is TGTGCCAGCAGCCATTCAGGATCCCAAGCAACCGGCTACACCTTC. Its translation is CASSHSGSQATGYTF. Filled out from reference TRBV3-1 and TRBJ1-2, the complete variable domain reads DTAVSQTPKYLVTQMGNDKSIKCEQNLGHDTMYWYKQDSKKFLKIMFSYNNKELIINETVPNRFSPKSPDKAHLNLHINSLELGDSAVYFCASSHSGSQATGYTFGSGTRLTVV.

This clonotype was seen ten or more times. This chain uses TRBV30 with TRBJ2-7, with 8 positions matching TRBD2. Germline CDR1 and CDR2: GTSNPN and SVGIG (reference sequence). The CDR3 loop spans 15 amino acids. V lost 4 bases to trimming and J lost 0 bases; unmatched junction nucleotides: 8. Written as DNA, the CDR3 is TGTGCCTGGACCCCCCGCGGGGGGCGCTCCTACGAGCAGTACTTC. Amino acids: CAWTPRGGRSYEQYF.

This clonotype was counted ten times or more. The V and J genes are TRBV5-1 and TRBJ2-5; D is perhaps TRBD1 (6 bases). The V and J ends lost 4 bases and 5 bases respectively, with 12 bases between them. The CDR3 totals 13 residues. Germline CDR1 SGHRS, CDR2 YFSETQ. CDR3 nucleotide sequence: TGCGCCAGCAGCGGGGGCCCTACGGAGACCCAGTACTTC. It is translated as CASSGGPTETQYF.

The CDR3 loop reads CASSDSGITDTQYF. In DNA form, the CDR3 reads TGTGCCAGCAGCGATAGCGGGATCACAGATACGCAGTATTTT. The chain employs TRBV5-4 and TRBJ2-3; TRBD2 matches at 8 bases. Trimming at V came to 4 bases and at J to 2 bases, leaving 3 bases not matched to a gene. The CDR3 is 14 residues long. Germline CDR1 is SGHNT and CDR2 is YYREEE (reference sequence).

The rearrangement joins TRBV7-2 to TRBJ2-1, with 7 positions matching TRBD1. V shed 5 bases, J shed 6 bases, and the junction held 7 bases outside the gene matches. Germline V gene data show CDR1 as SGHTA and CDR2 as FQGNSA. The CDR3 runs to 14 residues. The CDR3 loop is CASSALGGGNEQFF. In nucleotides, the CDR3 is TGTGCCAGCAGCGCTCTAGGGGGCGGCAATGAGCAGTTCTTC.

This clonotype was counted at least ten times. The J gene is TRBJ2-7, the V gene TRBV20-1; a weak D match, TRBD2 (6 bases). In germline, CDR1 is DFQATT, CDR2 SNEGSKA (reference sequence). V lost 0 bases, J lost 3 bases, and 18 bases lay in between. The CDR3 extends over 16 amino acids. CDR3 residues: CSARDRRREQLYEQYF. CDR3 nucleotide sequence: TGCAGTGCTAGAGATCGACGTCGGGAGCAACTCTACGAGCAGTACTTC.

There are many counts of this clonotype. The V call is TRBV20-1, the J call TRBJ1-2; possible D gene TRBD1, 5 bases. This CDR3 comprises 12 residues. Germline-derived CDR1 and CDR2 are DFQATT and SNEGSKA (reference sequence). V lost 5 bases and J 4 bases, leaving 11 bases between the germline ends. CDR3 residues: CSADDSGYGYTF. CDR3 in DNA: TGCAGTGCTGATGACAGCGGCTATGGCTACACCTTC.

This clonotype has ten or more counts. The DNA of the CDR3 is TGTGCCAGCAGCCCGTACAATGCCAATGAGCAGTTCTTC. Encoded protein: CASSPYNANEQFF. V and J are TRBV5-8 and TRBJ2-1; D not certain. Per germline, CDR1 SGHTS and CDR2 YDEGEE. Trimming left V 4 bases short and J 6 bases short, with 11 bases between. The CDR3 is 13 amino acids.

The chain uses TRBV20-1 and TRBJ2-3, with D uncertain. Germline values: CDR1 DFQATT, CDR2 SNEGSKA (reference sequence). This CDR3 contains 9 residues. The V and J ends lost 3 bases and 12 bases respectively, with 7 bases between them. The CDR3 is CSASGGQYF. Here the CDR3 DNA reads TGCAGTGCTAGCGGCGGACAGTATTTT.

This clonotype was counted ten times or more. This chain links TRBV4-2 with TRBJ1-4, with D maybe TRBD1 (5 bases). The germline V gene encodes CDR1 LGHNA and CDR2 YNFKEQ. With 1 base removed from V and 2 bases from J, the gap between germline ends came to 11 bases. This CDR3 has 16 amino acids. The CDR3: CASSQGQGITNEKLFF. DNA for the CDR3: TGTGCCAGCAGCCAAGGGCAGGGTATCACTAATGAAAAACTGTTTTTT.

This clonotype was detected ten times or more. The J gene is TRBJ2-2, the V gene TRBV19; unclear D gene. The CDR3 runs to 13 residues. Germline CDR1 is LNHDA and CDR2 is SQIVND (reference sequence). Deletions cut 7 bases from V and 1 base from J, with 7 bases between. Written as DNA, the CDR3 is TGTGCCAGTACCCCAGGGAACACCGGGGAGCTGTTTTTT. Amino acids: CASTPGNTGELFF.

This clonotype has at least ten counts. The chain links TRBV20-1 to TRBJ2-7; a possible D gene is TRBD1 (5 bases). CDR1 is DFQATT, CDR2 SNEGSKA, per germline (reference sequence). Trimming cost V 6 bases and J 2 bases, with 14 bases left between them. The CDR3 runs to 13 residues. CDR3 region: CSAQALGAYEQYF. The CDR3 DNA follows: TGCAGTGCCCAGGCATTAGGGGCCTACGAGCAGTACTTC.

This clonotype was seen repeatedly, ten times or more. This rearrangement joins TRBV10-2 to TRBJ1-6; D call uncertain. The CDR3 is made up of 15 amino acids. The V gene lost 8 bases and the J gene lost 7 bases, with 18 bases spanning the gap. Germline CDR1 WSHSY, CDR2 SAAADI. The CDR3 nucleotides read TGCGCCAGCTCGTATAGTTCGGACGGCAATTCACCCCTCCACTTT. Protein product: CASSYSSDGNSPLHF.

The chain combines TRBV13 with TRBJ2-3; the match to TRBD2 covers 10 bases. The CDR3 spans 20 residues. Germline loops: CDR1 PRHDT, CDR2 FYEKMQ (reference sequence). After removal of 4 bases from V and 2 bases from J, the junction contained 18 bases not matched to a gene. The CDR3 DNA sequence: TGTGCCAGCAGCTCCCCCCCACCGATTCGACTAGCGGGTAACACAGATACGCAGTATTTT. Translated, it gives CASSSPPPIRLAGNTDTQYF. The whole variable domain, filled in from reference TRBV13 and TRBJ2-3, reads AAGVIQSPRHLIKEKRETATLKCYPIPRHDTVYWYQQGPGQDPQFLISFYEKMQSDKGSIPDRFSAQQFSDYHSELNMSSLELGDSALYFCASSSPPPIRLAGNTDTQYFGPGTRLTVL.

This clonotype was observed many times. Its ends do not fully match the called genes, so a read error is possible. The J gene is TRBJ2-6, the V gene TRBV4-2, with 10 bases that match TRBD1. CDR1 is LGHNA, CDR2 YNFKEQ, per germline. The CDR3 is made up of 20 amino acids. CDR3 residues: CASRQKWQTGGTPGANVLTF. In nucleotides, the CDR3 is TGTGCCAGCCGCCAAAAGTGGCAGACAGGGGGCACTCCTGGGGCCAACGTCCTGACTTTC.

The chain carries TRBV4-3 and TRBJ1-5; 11 positions agree with TRBD1. Per the germline V gene, CDR1 is LGHNA and CDR2 is YSLEER. V gave up 0 bases and J gave up 16 bases; unmatched junction bases: 5. The CDR3 has 13 amino acids. The CDR3 DNA follows: TGCGCCAGCAGCCAAGATCCGGACAGGGGGCACCATTTT. Translated: CASSQDPDRGHHF.

This clonotype was recorded at least ten times. This rearrangement joins TRBV2 to TRBJ1-2; no firm D call. Trimming removed 6 bases at V and 4 bases at J, with 12 bases between. The CDR3 has 13 amino acids. Looked up from germline, CDR1 is SNHLY and CDR2 is FYNNEI. CDR3 bases: TGTGCCAGCAGAGCCGGACGGGTCTATGGCTACACCTTC. This translates into CASRAGRVYGYTF.

V usage is TRBV5-1 and J usage is TRBJ2-5; D perhaps matches TRBD1 (6 bases). V lost 4 bases, J lost 5 bases, and 15 bases lay in between. The CDR3 spans 14 residues. The V gene's germline CDR1 is SGHRS and CDR2 YFSETQ. The DNA for the CDR3 is TGCGCCAGCAGCGGGAACTACAGGGTTGAGACCCAGTACTTC. Encoded protein: CASSGNYRVETQYF.

At least ten counts were recorded for this clonotype. The V gene is TRBV15, the J gene TRBJ1-2; D gene ambiguous. This CDR3 is built from 14 residues. Germline loops: CDR1 LNHNV, CDR2 YYDKDF (reference sequence). V dropped 1 base and J dropped 8 bases, with 14 bases sitting between them. CDR3 region: CATSRASLREGYTF. CDR3 nucleotides: TGTGCCACCAGCAGAGCGTCCCTTCGTGAAGGCTACACCTTC.